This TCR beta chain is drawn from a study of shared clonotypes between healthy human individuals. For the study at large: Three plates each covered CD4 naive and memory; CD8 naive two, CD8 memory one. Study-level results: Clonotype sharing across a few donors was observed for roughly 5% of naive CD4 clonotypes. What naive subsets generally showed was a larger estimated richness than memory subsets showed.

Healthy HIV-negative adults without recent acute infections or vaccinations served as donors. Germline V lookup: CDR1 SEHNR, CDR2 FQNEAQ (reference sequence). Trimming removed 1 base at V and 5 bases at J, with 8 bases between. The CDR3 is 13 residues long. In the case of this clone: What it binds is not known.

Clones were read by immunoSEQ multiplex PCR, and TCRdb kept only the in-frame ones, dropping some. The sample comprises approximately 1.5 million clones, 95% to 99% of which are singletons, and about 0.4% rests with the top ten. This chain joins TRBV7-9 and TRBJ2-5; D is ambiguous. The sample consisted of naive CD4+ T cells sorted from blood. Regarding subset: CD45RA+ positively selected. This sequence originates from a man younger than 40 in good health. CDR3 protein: CASSLGLKETQYF. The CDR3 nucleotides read TGTGCCAGCAGCTTAGGCCTAAAGGAGACCCAGTACTTC.